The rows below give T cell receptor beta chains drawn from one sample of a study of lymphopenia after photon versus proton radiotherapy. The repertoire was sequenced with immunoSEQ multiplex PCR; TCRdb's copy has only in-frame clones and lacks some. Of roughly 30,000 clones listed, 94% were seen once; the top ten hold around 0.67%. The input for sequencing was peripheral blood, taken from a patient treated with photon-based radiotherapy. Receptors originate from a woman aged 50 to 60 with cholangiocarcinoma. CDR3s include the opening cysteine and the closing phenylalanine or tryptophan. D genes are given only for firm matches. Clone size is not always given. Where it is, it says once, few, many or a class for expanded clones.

CDR3 protein: CASSPFRDLRTGELFF; CDR3 DNA: TGCGCCAGCAGCCCCTTTAGGGATCTCAGAACCGGGGAGCTGTTTTTT; J gene: TRBJ2-2; D gene: .; clone size: .; V gene: TRBV4-1
CDR3 protein: CASSFLGGSTEAFF; CDR3 DNA: TGTGCCAGCAGTTTCCTAGGGGGTTCGACTGAAGCTTTCTTT; J gene: TRBJ1-1; D gene: .; clone size: .; V gene: TRBV6-6
CDR3 protein: CASSLSGGALGYGYTF; CDR3 DNA: TGTGCCAGCAGTTTATCCGGGGGGGCTCTAGGCTATGGCTACACCTTC; J gene: TRBJ1-2; D gene: .; clone size: .; V gene: TRBV27
CDR3 protein: CSARDFREAFF; CDR3 DNA: TGCAGTGCTAGAGATTTTAGGGAAGCTTTCTTT; J gene: TRBJ1-1; D gene: .; clone size: .; V gene: TRBV20-1
CDR3 protein: CASSVATRGGTDTQYF; CDR3 DNA: TGTGCCAGCAGCGTAGCCACCCGAGGGGGGACAGATACGCAGTATTTT; J gene: TRBJ2-3; D gene: .; clone size: .; V gene: TRBV9
CDR3 protein: CASSLGAAASNIQYF; CDR3 DNA: TGTGCCAGCAGCCTAGGGGCAGCGGCGTCAAACATTCAGTACTTC; J gene: TRBJ2-4; D gene: .; clone size: .; V gene: TRBV7-9
CDR3 protein: CASSSLGTDNTEAFF; CDR3 DNA: TGTGCCAGCAGTTCCCTCGGGACAGACAACACTGAAGCTTTCTTT; J gene: TRBJ1-1; D gene: TRBD1; clone size: once; V gene: TRBV27
CDR3 protein: CASSHRTDDEQYF; CDR3 DNA: TGTGCCAGCAGCCATCGCACAGACGACGAGCAGTACTTC; J gene: TRBJ2-7; D gene: .; clone size: .; V gene: TRBV7-6
CDR3 protein: CATPRRNQPQHF; CDR3 DNA: TGTGCCACACCCCGGAGGAATCAGCCCCAGCATTTT; J gene: TRBJ1-5; D gene: .; clone size: .; V gene: TRBV19
CDR3 protein: CASSFNSGTGELFF; CDR3 DNA: TGTGCCAGCAGCTTCAATAGCGGCACCGGGGAGCTGTTTTTT; J gene: TRBJ2-2; D gene: .; clone size: .; V gene: TRBV5-4